Described below is a single TCR beta chain sequence and its context. The CDR3 has 13 amino acids. From germline, CDR1 is SGHKS and CDR2 YYEKEE (reference sequence). Trimming pared 5 bases from V and 3 bases from J, leaving 11 bases between. This specimen belongs to a study of blood T cell repertoires in COVID-19. Study at large: The study drew acute and convalescent COVID-19 samples from the United States, Italy and Spain. The analysed material was cDNA or gDNA that came from T cells, B-cell-depleted T cells, or PBMCs.

Original methodology: For nucleated cells, counts were estimated from reference gene primer amplification. The method was immunoSEQ multiplex PCR; TCRdb's version includes in-frame clones alone and lacks a portion of them. For V, J and clone size, that table is used; D and trimming come from the DNA. Among some 230,000 clones listed, around 84% were seen once. The chain links TRBV5-5 to TRBJ1-2; D is ambiguous. The sample taken for sequencing was peripheral blood. The receptor comes from a man in his forties or fifties with acute or convalescent COVID-19. The chain's CDR3 is CASSPLPDYGYTF. CDR3 DNA: TGTGCCAGCAGTCCACTCCCTGACTATGGCTACACCTTC.